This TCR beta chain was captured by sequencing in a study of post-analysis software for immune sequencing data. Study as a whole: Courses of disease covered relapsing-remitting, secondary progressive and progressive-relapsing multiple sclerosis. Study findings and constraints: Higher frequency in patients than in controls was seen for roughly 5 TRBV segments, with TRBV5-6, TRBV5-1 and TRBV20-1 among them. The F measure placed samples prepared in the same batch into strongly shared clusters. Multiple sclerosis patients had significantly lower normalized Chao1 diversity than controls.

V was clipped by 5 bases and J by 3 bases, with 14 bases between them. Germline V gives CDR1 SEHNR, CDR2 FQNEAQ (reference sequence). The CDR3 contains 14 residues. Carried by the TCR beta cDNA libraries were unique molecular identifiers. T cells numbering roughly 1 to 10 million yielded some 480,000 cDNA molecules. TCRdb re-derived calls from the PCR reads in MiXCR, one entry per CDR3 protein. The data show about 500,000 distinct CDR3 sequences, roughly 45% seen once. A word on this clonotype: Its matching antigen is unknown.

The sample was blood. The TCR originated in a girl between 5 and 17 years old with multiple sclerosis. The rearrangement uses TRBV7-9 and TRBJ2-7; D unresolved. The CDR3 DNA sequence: TGTGCCAGCAGCATTGACTGGTCCCACTACGAGCAGTACTTC. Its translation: CASSIDWSHYEQYF.